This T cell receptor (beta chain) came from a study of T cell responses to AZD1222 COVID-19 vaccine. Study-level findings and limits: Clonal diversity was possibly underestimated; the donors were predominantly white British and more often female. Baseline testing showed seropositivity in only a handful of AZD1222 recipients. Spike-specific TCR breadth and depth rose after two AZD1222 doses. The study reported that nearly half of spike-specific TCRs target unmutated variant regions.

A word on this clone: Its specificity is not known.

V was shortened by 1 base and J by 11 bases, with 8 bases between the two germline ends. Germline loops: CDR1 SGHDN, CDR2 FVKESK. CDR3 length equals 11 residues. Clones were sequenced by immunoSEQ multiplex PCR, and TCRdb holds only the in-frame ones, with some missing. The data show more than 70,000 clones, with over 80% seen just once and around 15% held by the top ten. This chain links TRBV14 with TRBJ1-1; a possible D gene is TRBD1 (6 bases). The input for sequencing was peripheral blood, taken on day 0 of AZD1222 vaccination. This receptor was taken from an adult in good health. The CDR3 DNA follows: TGTGCCAGCAGCCAAGCAGGGGTGGCTTTCTTT. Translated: CASSQAGVAFF.